The clone carrying this T cell receptor (beta chain) turned up a few times. Its target is not known. MiXCR, applied by TCRdb to the 5' RACE reads, yields one record per CDR3 protein. Here the sample spans 400,000 or so distinct CDR3 sequences, 20% being singletons. The source of the sample is a study of T-cell memory formation after mild COVID-19. Study results and caveats: Several responding clones turned up in pre-infection memory, indicating that cross-reactive memory may have taken part.

The trim removed 2 bases at V and 3 bases at J, leaving 0 bases unmatched. CDR3 size: 15 residues. Germline values: CDR1 MGHDK, CDR2 SYGVNS. This clonotype originated in an adult woman who had mild COVID-19 (a few samples of this study predate the infection). Cell type and time point are not known. The sample taken for sequencing was PBMCs or a T cell subset sorted from them (not recorded which). The chain uses TRBV25-1 and TRBJ2-5; 13 nucleotides line up with TRBD2. CDR3 sequence (DNA): TGTGCCAGCAGTGAAGGGACTAGCGGGGAAGAGACCCAGTACTTC. The encoded protein is CASSEGTSGEETQYF.